This entry describes one TCR beta chain. The data are from a study of blood T cell repertoires in COVID-19. Study overall: Researchers got acute and convalescent COVID-19 samples from the United States, Italy and Spain. T cells, B-cell-depleted T cells, or PBMCs provided the cDNA or gDNA that served as material.

Germline loops: CDR1 KGHSH, CDR2 LQKENI. The CDR3 is made up of 13 amino acids. V was trimmed by 3 bases and J by 4 bases, leaving 6 bases between them. In the original workflow: Counts of nucleated cells, estimated from reference gene primer amplification, were obtained. Sequencing used immunoSEQ multiplex PCR; TCRdb keeps in-frame clones, though not all of them. V and J calls plus clone size are reproduced from that table; the DNA served to infer D and trimming. The repertoire consists of roughly 35,000 clones, with 87% occurring once and the leading ten covering around 2%. The chain couples TRBV18 to TRBJ2-2; no firm D call. The sequencing sample was made of peripheral blood. This TCR was recovered from a man between 45 and 60 years old with active or convalescent COVID-19. The CDR3 sequence: CASSPASTGELFF. Written as DNA, the CDR3 is TGTGCCAGCTCACCCGCGAGCACCGGGGAGCTGTTTTTT.